This entry features one T cell receptor beta chain sequence. The protocol was immunoSEQ multiplex PCR, while the TCRdb copy is restricted to in-frame clones and leaves out a portion. In the table there are 100,000 to 150,000 clones, 80% to 90% of which are singletons. CDR3 length equals 14 residues. The trim removed 7 bases at V and 8 bases at J, leaving 9 bases unmatched. Germline CDR1 reads LNHDA; CDR2 reads SQIVND (reference sequence). The source of the sample is a study of T cell responses to AZD1222 COVID-19 vaccine. The V and J genes are TRBV19 and TRBJ1-4; 8 positions match TRBD1. The sequence was obtained from an adult in good health. The sample in question was peripheral blood, obtained on day 0 of AZD1222 vaccination. The DNA for the CDR3 is TGTGCCAGTAAGCCCAGGGGGCTTGAGGAAAAACTGTTTTTT. This translates into CASKPRGLEEKLFF.